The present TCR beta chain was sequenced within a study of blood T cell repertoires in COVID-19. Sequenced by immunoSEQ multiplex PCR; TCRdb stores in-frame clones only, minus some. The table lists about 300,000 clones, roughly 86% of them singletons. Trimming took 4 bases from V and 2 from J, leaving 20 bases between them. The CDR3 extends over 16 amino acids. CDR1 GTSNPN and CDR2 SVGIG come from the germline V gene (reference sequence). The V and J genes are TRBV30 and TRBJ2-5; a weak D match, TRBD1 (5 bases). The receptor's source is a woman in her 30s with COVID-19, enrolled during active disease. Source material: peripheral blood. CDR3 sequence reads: CAWTQPRTSPQETQYF. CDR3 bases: TGTGCCTGGACCCAACCCCGGACATCCCCGCAAGAGACCCAGTACTTC.